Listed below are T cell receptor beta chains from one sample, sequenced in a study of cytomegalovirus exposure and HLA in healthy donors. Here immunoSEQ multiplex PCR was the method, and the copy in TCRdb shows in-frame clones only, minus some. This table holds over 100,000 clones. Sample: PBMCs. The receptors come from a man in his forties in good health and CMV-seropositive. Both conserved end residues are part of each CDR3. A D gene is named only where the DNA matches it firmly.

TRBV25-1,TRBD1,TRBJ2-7,TGTGCCAGCAGTGGGGGGGGACAGGGGGAGAGGAAGCAGTACTTC,CASSGGGQGERKQYF
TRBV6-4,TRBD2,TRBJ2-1,TGTGCCAGCAGTGGAGGACTAGCGGGATTCGATGAGCAGTTCTTC,CASSGGLAGFDEQFF
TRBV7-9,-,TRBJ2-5,TGTGCCAGCAGCCTGGGCAGGGACATACAAGAGACCCAGTACTTC,CASSLGRDIQETQYF
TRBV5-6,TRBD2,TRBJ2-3,TGTGCCAGCAGCTTGCGGACTAGCGGGAATGCAGATACGCAGTATTTT,CASSLRTSGNADTQYF
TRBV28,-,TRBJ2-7,TGTGCCAGCACTTGGGGCCAGTGGGTGCGCGAGCAGTACTTC,CASTWGQWVREQYF
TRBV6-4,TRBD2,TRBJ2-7,TGTGCCAGCAGTGACAGCCCCGGGACTAGCGGGAGAGCTTTACGTCGGCACGAGCAGTACTTC,CASSDSPGTSGRALRRHEQYF
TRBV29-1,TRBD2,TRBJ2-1,TGCAGCGGTGCTTACGGGGGGAATGAGCAGTTCTTC,CSGAYGGNEQFF
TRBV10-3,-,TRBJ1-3,TGTGCCACCAGAAGCCAGCCCGGAGGCTCTGGAAACACCATATATTTT,CATRSQPGGSGNTIYF
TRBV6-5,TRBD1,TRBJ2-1,TGTGCCAGCAGTTACACCGGACAGGGGTGGGTCTATGAGCAGTTCTTC,CASSYTGQGWVYEQFF
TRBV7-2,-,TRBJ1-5,TGTGCCAGCAGCTTCGGTTCCAATCAGCCCCAGCATTTT,CASSFGSNQPQHF
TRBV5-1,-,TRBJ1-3,TGCGCCAGCAGCTTGGCCCCCAAGAGTTCTGGAAACACCATATATTTT,CASSLAPKSSGNTIYF